This T cell receptor (beta chain) was profiled in a study of blood T cells in healthy people across ages. A sample-barcoded 5' primer and a J-beta primer mix were used in a second PCR of roughly 6 to 11 cycles. MiXCR, run by TCRdb on the 5' RACE reads, gives a single entry per CDR3 protein. Found here are 1.8 million or so distinct CDR3 sequences, 35% to 50% of them singletons; the top ten hold more than 20%. Study-level findings and limits: Observed TCR beta diversity showed a strong correlation with the percentage of naive T cells as measured by flow cytometry.

Trimming removed 1 base at V and 2 bases at J, with 15 bases between. The CDR3 has 16 amino acids. Germline V gene lookup returns CDR1 SGHTA and CDR2 FQGNSA. This clonotype was counted a few times. Antigen unknown. This sequence originates from a human donor in good health. Sequencing was done on a sample of blood. The gene calls are TRBV7-2 and TRBJ2-7; D may be TRBD1 (5 bases). As DNA, the CDR3 is TGTGCCAGCAGCTTAGATATGGGCAGGGTAACCTACGAGCAGTACTTC. It specifies CASSLDMGRVTYEQYF.